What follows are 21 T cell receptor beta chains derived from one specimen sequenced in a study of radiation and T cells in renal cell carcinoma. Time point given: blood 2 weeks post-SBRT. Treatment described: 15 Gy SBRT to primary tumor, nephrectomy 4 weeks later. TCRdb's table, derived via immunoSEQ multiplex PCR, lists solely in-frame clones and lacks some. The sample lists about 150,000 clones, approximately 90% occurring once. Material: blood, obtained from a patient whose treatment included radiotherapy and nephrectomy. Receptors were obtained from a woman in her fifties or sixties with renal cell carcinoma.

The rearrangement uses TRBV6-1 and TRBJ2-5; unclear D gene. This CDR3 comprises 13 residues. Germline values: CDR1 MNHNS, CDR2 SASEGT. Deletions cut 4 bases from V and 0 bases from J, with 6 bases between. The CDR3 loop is CASSGTYQETQYF. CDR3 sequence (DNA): TGTGCCAGCAGTGGAACGTACCAAGAGACCCAGTACTTC.

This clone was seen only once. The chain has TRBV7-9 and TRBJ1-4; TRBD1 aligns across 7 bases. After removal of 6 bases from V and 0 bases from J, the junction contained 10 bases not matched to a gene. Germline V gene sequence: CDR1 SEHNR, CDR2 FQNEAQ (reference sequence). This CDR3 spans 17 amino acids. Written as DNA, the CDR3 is TGTGCCAGCAGGTCGGGGGACAGATACACAACTAATGAAAAACTGTTTTTT. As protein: CASRSGDRYTTNEKLFF.

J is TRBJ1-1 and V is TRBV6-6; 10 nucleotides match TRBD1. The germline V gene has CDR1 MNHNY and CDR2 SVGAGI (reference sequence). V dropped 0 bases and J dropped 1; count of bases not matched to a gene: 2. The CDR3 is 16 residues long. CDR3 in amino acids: CASSYSRDRGNTEAFF. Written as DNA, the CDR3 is TGTGCCAGCAGTTACTCCCGGGACAGGGGGAACACTGAAGCTTTCTTT.

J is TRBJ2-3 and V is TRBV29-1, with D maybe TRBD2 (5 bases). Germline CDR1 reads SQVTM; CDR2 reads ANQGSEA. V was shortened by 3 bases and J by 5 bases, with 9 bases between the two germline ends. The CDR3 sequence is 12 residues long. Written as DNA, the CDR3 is TGCAGCGTTGAGGCGGGTTTAGATACGCAGTATTTT. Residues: CSVEAGLDTQYF.

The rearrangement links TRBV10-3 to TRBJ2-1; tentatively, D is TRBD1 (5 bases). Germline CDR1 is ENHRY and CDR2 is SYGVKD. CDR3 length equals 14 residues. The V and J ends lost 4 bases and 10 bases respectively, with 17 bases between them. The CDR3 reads CAISVVTLTAEQFF. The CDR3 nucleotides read TGTGCCATCAGTGTAGTCACGCTGACAGCCGAGCAGTTCTTC.

The CDR3 protein is CASSEAYKGETQYF. The CDR3 DNA is TGTGCCAGCAGTGAAGCGTATAAGGGGGAGACCCAGTACTTC. The chain combines TRBV2 with TRBJ2-5; tentatively, D is TRBD1 (5 bases). The germline gives CDR1 SNHLY, CDR2 FYNNEI. Trimming removed 0 bases from V and 5 bases from J, with 10 bases in between. The CDR3 spans 14 residues. The entire variable domain, with the rest obtained from reference TRBV2 and TRBJ2-5, is as follows: EPEVTQTPSHQVTQMGQEVILRCVPISNHLYFYWYRQILGQKVEFLVSFYNNEISEKSEIFDDQFSVERPDGSNFTLKIRSTKLEDSAMYFCASSEAYKGETQYFGPGTRLLVL.

Here the CDR3 DNA reads TGTGCCAGCAGTTCAGATACTAGCAATCAGCCCCAGCATTTT. Translation: CASSSDTSNQPQHF. The J gene is TRBJ1-5, the V gene TRBV6-6; D not resolved. Trimming stripped 4 bases from V and 0 bases from J, with 7 bases between. From germline, CDR1 is MNHNY and CDR2 SVGAGI (reference sequence). This CDR3 is 14 amino acids long.

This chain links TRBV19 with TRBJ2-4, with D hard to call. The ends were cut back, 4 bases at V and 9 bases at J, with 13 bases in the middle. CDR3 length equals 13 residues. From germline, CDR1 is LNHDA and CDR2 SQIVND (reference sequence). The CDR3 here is CASSNWTLSIQYF. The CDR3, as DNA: TGTGCCAGTAGTAACTGGACGTTAAGCATTCAGTACTTC.

CDR3 residues: CAISAGQGSNYGYTF. DNA of the CDR3: TGTGCCATCAGTGCAGGACAGGGCTCTAACTATGGCTACACCTTC. The chain joins TRBV10-3 to TRBJ1-2; 8 bases line up with TRBD1. Germline CDR1 reads ENHRY; CDR2 reads SYGVKD. The CDR3 sequence is 15 residues long. J lost 0 bases, V lost 4 bases, and 4 bases had no gene match.

CDR3 coding DNA: TGTGCCTGGAGTTCTCCGGGGGACGGTTCAACTAATGAAAAACTGTTTTTT. Its protein product is CAWSSPGDGSTNEKLFF. V is TRBV30 and J is TRBJ1-4, with a tentative D call TRBD1 (5 bases). V was shortened by 2 bases and J by 0 bases, with 16 bases between the two germline ends. The CDR3 totals 17 residues. The germline gives CDR1 GTSNPN, CDR2 SVGIG (reference sequence).

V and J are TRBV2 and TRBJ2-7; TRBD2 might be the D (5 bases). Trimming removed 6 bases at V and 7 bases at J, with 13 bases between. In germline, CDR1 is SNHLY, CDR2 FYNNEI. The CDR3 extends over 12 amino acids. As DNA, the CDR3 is TGTGCCAGCAGCCGGACTGCGGTGGAGCAGTACTTC. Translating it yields CASSRTAVEQYF.

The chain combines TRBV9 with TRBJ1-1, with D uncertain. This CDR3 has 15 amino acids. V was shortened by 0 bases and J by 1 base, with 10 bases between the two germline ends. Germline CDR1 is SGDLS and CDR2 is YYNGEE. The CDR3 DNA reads TGTGCCAGCAGCGTAGGTCCGTCAGAGAACACTGAAGCTTTCTTT. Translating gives CASSVGPSENTEAFF.

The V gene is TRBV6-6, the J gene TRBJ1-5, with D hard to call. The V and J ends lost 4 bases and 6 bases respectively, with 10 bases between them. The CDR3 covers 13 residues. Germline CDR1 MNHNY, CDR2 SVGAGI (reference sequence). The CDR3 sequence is CASSSDHGQPQHF. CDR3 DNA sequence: TGTGCCAGCAGTTCCGACCACGGTCAGCCCCAGCATTTT.

The CDR3 DNA reads TGTGCCAGCAGTTTACCAACAGAAAAAGGGACAGCTCGTCCCTACGAGCAGTACTTC. Its translation is CASSLPTEKGTARPYEQYF. The chain links TRBV27 to TRBJ2-7; 7 positions match TRBD1. The CDR3 spans 19 residues. The junction had 18 bases not matched to a gene; V was cut back by 2 bases and J by 2 bases. In germline, CDR1 is MNHEY, CDR2 SMNVEV (reference sequence).

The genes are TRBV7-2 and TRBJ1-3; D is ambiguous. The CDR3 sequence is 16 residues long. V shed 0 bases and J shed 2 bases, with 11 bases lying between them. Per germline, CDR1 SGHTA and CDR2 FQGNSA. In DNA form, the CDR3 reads TGTGCCAGCAGCTTAGCGCTCGGGAGGGCTGGAAACACCATATATTTT. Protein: CASSLALGRAGNTIYF.

Written as DNA, the CDR3 is TGTGCCAGCAGCCAAGTCAGGCGGAACACTGAAGCTTTCTTT. Amino acid sequence: CASSQVRRNTEAFF. V usage is TRBV14 and J usage is TRBJ1-1; D uncertain. The CDR3 sequence is 14 residues long. CDR1 and CDR2 (germline): SGHDN, FVKESK. Between the trimmed V and J ends, which lost 1 base and 1 base, there was a span of 7 bases.

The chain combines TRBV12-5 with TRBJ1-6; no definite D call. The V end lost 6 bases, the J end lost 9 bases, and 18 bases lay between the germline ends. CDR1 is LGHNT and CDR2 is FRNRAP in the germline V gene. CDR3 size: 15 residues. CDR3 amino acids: CASGFGLNSGSPLHF. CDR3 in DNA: TGTGCTAGTGGATTTGGGCTGAATTCGGGTTCACCCCTCCACTTT. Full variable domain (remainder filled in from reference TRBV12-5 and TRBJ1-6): DARVTQTPRHKVTEMGQEVTMRCQPILGHNTVFWYRQTMMQGLELLAYFRNRAPLDDSGMPKDRFSAEMPDATLATLKIQPSEPRDSAVYFCASGFGLNSGSPLHFGNGTRLTVT.

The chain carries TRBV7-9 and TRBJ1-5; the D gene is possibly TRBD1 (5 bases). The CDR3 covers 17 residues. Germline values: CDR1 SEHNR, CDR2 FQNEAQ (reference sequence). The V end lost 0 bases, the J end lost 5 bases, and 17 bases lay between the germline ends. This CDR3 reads CASSLAGDVSYDQPQHF. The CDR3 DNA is TGTGCCAGCAGCTTAGCGGGGGACGTCTCGTACGATCAGCCCCAGCATTTT.

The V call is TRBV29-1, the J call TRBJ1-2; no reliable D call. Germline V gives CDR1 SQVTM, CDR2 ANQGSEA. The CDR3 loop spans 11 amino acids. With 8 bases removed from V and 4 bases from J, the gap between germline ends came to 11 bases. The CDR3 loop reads CSSEISYGYTF. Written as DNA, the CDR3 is TGCAGCTCCGAGATCAGCTATGGCTACACCTTC.

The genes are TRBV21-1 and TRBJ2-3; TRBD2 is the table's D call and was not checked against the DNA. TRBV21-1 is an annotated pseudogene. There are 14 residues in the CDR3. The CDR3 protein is CASSKVGRRDTQYF. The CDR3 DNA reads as TGTGCCAGCAGCAAAGTCGGGAGGAGAGATACGCAGTATTTT.

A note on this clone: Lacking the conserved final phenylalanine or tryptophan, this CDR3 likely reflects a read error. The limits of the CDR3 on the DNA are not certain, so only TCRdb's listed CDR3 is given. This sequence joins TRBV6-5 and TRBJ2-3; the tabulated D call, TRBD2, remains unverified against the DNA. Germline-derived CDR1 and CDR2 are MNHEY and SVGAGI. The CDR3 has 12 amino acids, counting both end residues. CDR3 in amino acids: CASSPTSGGVVI.